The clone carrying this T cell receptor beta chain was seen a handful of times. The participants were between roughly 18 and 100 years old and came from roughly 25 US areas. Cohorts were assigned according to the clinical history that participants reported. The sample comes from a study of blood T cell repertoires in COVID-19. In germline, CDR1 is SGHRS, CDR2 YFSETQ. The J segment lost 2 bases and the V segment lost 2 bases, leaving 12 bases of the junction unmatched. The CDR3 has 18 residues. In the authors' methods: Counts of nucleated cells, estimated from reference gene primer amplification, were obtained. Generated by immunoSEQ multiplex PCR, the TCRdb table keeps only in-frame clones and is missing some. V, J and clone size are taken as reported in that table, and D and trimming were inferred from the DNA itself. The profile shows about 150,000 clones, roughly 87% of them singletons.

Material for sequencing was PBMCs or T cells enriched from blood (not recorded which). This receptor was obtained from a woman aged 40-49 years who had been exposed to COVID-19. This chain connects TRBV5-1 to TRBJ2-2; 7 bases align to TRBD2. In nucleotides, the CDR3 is TGCGCCAGCAGCTTTAGGCAAAGGGCTAGCGGTAACACCGGGGAGCTGTTTTTT. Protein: CASSFRQRASGNTGELFF.